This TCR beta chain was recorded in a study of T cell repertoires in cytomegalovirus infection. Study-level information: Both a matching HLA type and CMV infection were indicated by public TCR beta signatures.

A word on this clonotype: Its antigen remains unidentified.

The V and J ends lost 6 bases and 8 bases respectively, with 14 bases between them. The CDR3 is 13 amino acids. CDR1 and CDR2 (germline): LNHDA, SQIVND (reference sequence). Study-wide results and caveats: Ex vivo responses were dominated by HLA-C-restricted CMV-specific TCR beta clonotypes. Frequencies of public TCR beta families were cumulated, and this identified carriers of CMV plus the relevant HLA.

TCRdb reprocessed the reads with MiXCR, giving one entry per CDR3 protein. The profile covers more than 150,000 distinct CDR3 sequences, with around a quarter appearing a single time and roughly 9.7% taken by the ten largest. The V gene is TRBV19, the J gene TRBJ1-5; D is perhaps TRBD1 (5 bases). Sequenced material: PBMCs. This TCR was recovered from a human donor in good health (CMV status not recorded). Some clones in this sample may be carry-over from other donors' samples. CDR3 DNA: TGTGCCAGTAGACAACAGGTTTTTAAGCCCCAGCATTTT. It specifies CASRQQVFKPQHF.